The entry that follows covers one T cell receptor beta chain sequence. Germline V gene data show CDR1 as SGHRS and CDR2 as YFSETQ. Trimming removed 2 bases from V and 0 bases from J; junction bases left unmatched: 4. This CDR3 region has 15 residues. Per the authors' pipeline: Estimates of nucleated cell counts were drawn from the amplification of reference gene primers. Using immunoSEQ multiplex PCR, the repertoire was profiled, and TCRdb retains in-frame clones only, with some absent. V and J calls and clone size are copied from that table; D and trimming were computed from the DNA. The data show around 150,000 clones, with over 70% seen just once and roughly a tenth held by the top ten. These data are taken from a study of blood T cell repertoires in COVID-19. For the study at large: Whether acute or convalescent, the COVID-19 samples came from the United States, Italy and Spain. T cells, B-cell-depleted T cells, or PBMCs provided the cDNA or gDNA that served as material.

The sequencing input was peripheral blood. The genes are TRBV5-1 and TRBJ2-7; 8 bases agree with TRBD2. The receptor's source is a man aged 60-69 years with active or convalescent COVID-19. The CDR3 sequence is CASSFSGTSSYEQYF. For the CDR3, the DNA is TGCGCCAGCAGCTTTAGCGGGACTAGCTCCTACGAGCAGTACTTC. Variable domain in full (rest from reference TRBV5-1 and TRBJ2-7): KAGVTQTPRYLIKTRGQQVTLSCSPISGHRSVSWYQQTPGQGLQFLFEYFSETQRNKGNFPGRFSGRQFSNSRSEMNVSTLELGDSALYLCASSFSGTSSYEQYFGPGTRLTVT.